Sequencing of this T cell receptor beta chain was carried out in a study of T-cell memory formation after mild COVID-19. Study results and caveats: Contracting clones from day 15 to 85 had balanced CD4/CD8; later expanders favoured CD4+.

TCRdb independently ran MiXCR on the 5' RACE reads; one entry per CDR3 protein. The repertoire includes under 90,000 distinct CDR3 sequences, roughly 13% of them detected once, and under 35% sits in the top ten. Concerning this clonotype: Its antigen is undetermined.

This CDR3 contains 13 residues. Germline loops: CDR1 MGHRA, CDR2 YSYEKL. V shed 1 base and J shed 6 bases, with 6 bases lying between them. The chain couples TRBV4-1 to TRBJ2-2, with no clear D. Material for sequencing was PBMCs or a T cell subset sorted from them (not recorded which). The sequence was collected from an adult woman who had mild COVID-19 (a few samples of this study predate the infection). Cell type and time point are not known. CDR3 in amino acids: CASSQVLAGELFF. CDR3 coding DNA: TGCGCCAGCAGCCAAGTTCTCGCCGGGGAGCTGTTTTTT.